This TCR beta chain was observed in a study of blood T cell repertoires in COVID-19. Participants reported their clinical history, and cohort assignment relied on those reports. Trimming took 4 bases from V and 5 from J, leaving 20 bases between them. Per germline, CDR1 SEHNR and CDR2 FQNEAQ (reference sequence). The CDR3 has 16 residues. The authors' processing: The assay estimated nucleated cells by amplifying reference gene primers. Libraries were prepared by immunoSEQ multiplex PCR; TCRdb keeps only in-frame clonotypes and omits some of them. V and J calls and clone size come straight from that table; D and trimming were deduced from the DNA. The sample includes 150,000 to 250,000 clones, roughly 80% seen only once; the top ten take 7% to 9%.

The sequenced material came from PBMCs or T cells enriched from blood (not recorded which). The receptor comes from a middle-aged man who had recovered from COVID-19. The chain combines TRBV7-9 with TRBJ2-5; possibly TRBD1 for D (6 bases). The CDR3 protein is CASSSETGHARETQYF. In nucleotides, the CDR3 is TGTGCCAGCAGCTCAGAGACAGGACACGCTAGGGAGACCCAGTACTTC.